These T cell receptor beta chains were read from a single sample in a study of blood T cell repertoires in COVID-19. Measured with immunoSEQ multiplex PCR; TCRdb has only the in-frame clones, and not every one. In the table there are tens of thousands of clones, 85% to 90% of which are singletons. The sample comprised peripheral blood. The source is a man aged 35-49 years with acute or convalescent COVID-19. Both conserved end residues are part of each CDR3. The D gene is left open where the match is weak. Part of the rows lack a size; the others show once, few, many or a class for expanded clones.

J gene | D gene | clone size | V gene | CDR3 protein | CDR3 DNA
TRBJ2-5 | TRBD1 | . | TRBV9 | CASSARQGASQETQYF | TGTGCCAGCAGCGCACGACAGGGGGCATCCCAAGAGACCCAGTACTTC
TRBJ1-5 | . | . | TRBV11-1 | CASSLGGNGQPQHF | TGTGCCAGCAGCTTAGGAGGGAACGGTCAGCCCCAGCATTTT
TRBJ1-1 | TRBD1 | . | TRBV14 | CASSFGQGNTEAFF | TGTGCCAGCAGCTTCGGACAGGGGAACACTGAAGCTTTCTTT
TRBJ2-1 | TRBD2 | once | TRBV5-6 | CASIAGGLYNEQFF | TGTGCCAGCATAGCGGGAGGACTGTACAATGAGCAGTTCTTC
TRBJ2-1 | TRBD2 | . | TRBV14 | CASSQLGTSASNEQFF | TGTGCCAGCAGCCAACTAGGGACTAGCGCCTCTAATGAGCAGTTCTTC
TRBJ1-5 | . | . | TRBV4-1 | CASSQVSGGGPNQPQHF | TGCGCCAGCAGCCAAGTTTCGGGGGGGGGTCCCAATCAGCCCCAGCATTTT
TRBJ1-2 | TRBD1 | . | TRBV24-1 | CATSPGTENGYTF | TGTGCCACCAGTCCCGGGACAGAGAATGGCTACACCTTC
TRBJ1-5 | . | . | TRBV3-1/TRBV3-2 | CASSRTDSNQPQHF | TGTGCCAGCAGTCGGACTGATAGCAATCAGCCCCAGCATTTT
TRBJ1-6 | . | . | TRBV5-4 | CASKLMSSYNSPLHF | TGTGCCAGCAAGCTCATGAGCTCCTATAATTCACCCCTCCACTTT
TRBJ2-7 | . | once | TRBV6-5 | CASTGSREQYF | TGTGCCAGCACGGGGTCTCGGGAGCAGTACTTC
TRBJ2-3 | TRBD1 | . | TRBV3-1/TRBV3-2 | CASSSDRVRSTDTQYF | TGTGCCAGCAGCTCGGACAGGGTCAGATCCACAGATACGCAGTATTTT
TRBJ1-3 | TRBD1 | . | TRBV19 | CASRTDRGKEPSSGNTIYF | TGTGCCAGTAGAACGGACAGGGGGAAAGAGCCCTCCTCTGGAAACACCATATATTTT
TRBJ1-1 | . | . | TRBV30 | CAWRASMNTEAFF | TGTGCCTGGAGGGCAAGTATGAACACTGAAGCTTTCTTT
TRBJ2-5 | TRBD2 | . | TRBV10-3 | CAISEPLRGDQETQYF | TGTGCCATCAGTGAGCCTTTGCGGGGGGACCAAGAGACCCAGTACTTC
TRBJ1-1 | . | . | TRBV25-1 | CASSDPGRGEDTEAFF | TGTGCCAGCAGTGACCCTGGGAGGGGCGAGGACACTGAAGCTTTCTTT
TRBJ1-4 | . | . | TRBV2 | CASNTGGINEKLFF | TGTGCCAGCAACACCGGGGGGATTAATGAAAAACTGTTTTTT
TRBJ1-4 | . | . | TRBV3-1/TRBV3-2 | CASSQDQNEKLFF | TGTGCCAGCAGCCAAGATCAGAATGAAAAACTGTTTTTT